The clone carrying this T cell receptor (beta chain) was detected only a few times. Its antigen is not known. Tumor samples were obtained before definitive surgery or chemotherapy. The data are from a study of high-grade serous ovarian cancer treatment subgroups. Study at large: On average, more than 14,000 reads and 6,000 to 8,000 unique TCR beta rearrangements were obtained per sample.

Study findings and constraints: Tumors within one patient showed repertoire similarity of roughly 0.1 to 0.8. CDR1 and CDR2 were left unanalyzed; analyses focused on CDR3.

Libraries were prepared by immunoSEQ multiplex PCR; TCRdb keeps only in-frame clonotypes and omits some of them. The table lists approximately 5,000 clones, about 77% of them singletons. CDR1 and CDR2 (germline): KGHSH, LQKENI. Deletions cut 1 base from V and 2 bases from J, with 8 bases between. The CDR3 totals 14 residues. The sample taken for sequencing was tumor tissue. The gene calls are TRBV18 and TRBJ1-2, with D unclear. The sequence was collected from a human patient with high-grade serous ovarian cancer. CDR3 nucleotide sequence: TGTGCCAGCTCACCACAGGATCCAAACTATGGCTACACCTTC. Translated, it gives CASSPQDPNYGYTF. Filled out from reference TRBV18 and TRBJ1-2, the complete variable domain reads NAGVMQNPRHLVRRRGQEARLRCSPMKGHSHVYWYRQLPEEGLKFMVYLQKENIIDESGMPKERFSAEFPKEGPSILRIQQVVRGDSAAYFCASSPQDPNYGYTFGSGTRLTVV.